This T cell receptor beta chain derives from a study of identical twins. Overall study findings and caveats: Twins shared out-of-frame alpha sequences with excess low generation probability. The authors noted that invariant MAIT and iNKT cells could partly confound zero-insertion analyses.

About this clonotype itself: The antigen remains unidentified.

Addition of a universal primer site occurred through template switching, and cDNA carried unique molecular identifiers. TCRdb processed the 5' RACE reads anew with MiXCR; each CDR3 protein has one entry. The data show roughly 1,500,000 distinct CDR3 sequences, less than 40% seen once. CDR1 and CDR2 (germline): LGHDT, YNNKEL (reference sequence). There are 12 residues in the CDR3. V was clipped by 4 bases and J by 11 bases, with 14 bases between them. The sequence came from a newborn girl in good health. This chain links TRBV3-1 with TRBJ2-5; D unclear. The sequenced material came from cord blood. CDR3 amino acids: CASSPTPGLQYF. The CDR3 DNA is TGTGCCAGCAGCCCAACTCCGGGCTTACAGTACTTC.